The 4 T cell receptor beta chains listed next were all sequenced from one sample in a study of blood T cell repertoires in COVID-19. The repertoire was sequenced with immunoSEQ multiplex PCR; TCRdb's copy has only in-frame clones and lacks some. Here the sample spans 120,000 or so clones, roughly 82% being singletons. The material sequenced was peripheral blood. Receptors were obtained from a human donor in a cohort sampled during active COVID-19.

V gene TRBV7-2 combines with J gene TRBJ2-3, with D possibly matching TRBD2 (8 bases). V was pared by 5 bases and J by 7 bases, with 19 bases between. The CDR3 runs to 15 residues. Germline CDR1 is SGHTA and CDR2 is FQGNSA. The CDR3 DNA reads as TGTGCCAGCAGCACCTCGGGAGGGGGCGGGAATACGCAGTATTTT. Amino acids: CASSTSGGGGNTQYF. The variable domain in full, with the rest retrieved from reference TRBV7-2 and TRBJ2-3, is GAGVSQSPSNKVTEKGKDVELRCDPISGHTALYWYRQSLGQGLEFLIYFQGNSAPDKSGLPSDRFSAERTGGSVSTLTIQRTQQEDSAVYLCASSTSGGGGNTQYFGPGTRLTVL.

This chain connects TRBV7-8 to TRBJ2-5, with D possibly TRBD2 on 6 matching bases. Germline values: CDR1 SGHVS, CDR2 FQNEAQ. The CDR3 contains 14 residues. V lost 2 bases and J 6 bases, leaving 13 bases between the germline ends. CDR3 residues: CASSLSEGRQTQYF. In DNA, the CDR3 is TGTGCCAGCAGCTTATCGGAGGGCAGGCAGACCCAGTACTTC.

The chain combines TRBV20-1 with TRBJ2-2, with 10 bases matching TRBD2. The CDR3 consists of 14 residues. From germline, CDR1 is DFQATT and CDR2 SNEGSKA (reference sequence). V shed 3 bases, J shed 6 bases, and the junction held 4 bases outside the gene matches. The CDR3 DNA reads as TGCAGTGCTAGTTTTAGCGGGGGGCCCGGGGAGCTGTTTTTT. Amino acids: CSASFSGGPGELFF.

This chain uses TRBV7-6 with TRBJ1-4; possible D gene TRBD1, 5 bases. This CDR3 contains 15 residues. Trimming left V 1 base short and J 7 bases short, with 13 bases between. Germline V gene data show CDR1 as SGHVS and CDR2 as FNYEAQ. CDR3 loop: CASSLEAAGGEKLFF. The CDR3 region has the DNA TGTGCCAGCAGCTTAGAGGCCGCGGGGGGTGAAAAACTGTTTTTT.